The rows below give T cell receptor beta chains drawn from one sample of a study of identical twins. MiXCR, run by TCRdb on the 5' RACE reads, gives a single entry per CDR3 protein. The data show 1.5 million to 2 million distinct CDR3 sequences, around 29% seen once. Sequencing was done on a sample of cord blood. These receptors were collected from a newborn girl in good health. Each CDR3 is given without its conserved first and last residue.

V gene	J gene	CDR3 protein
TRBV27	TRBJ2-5	ASTASGGSLETQY
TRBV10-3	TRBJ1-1	AISEFRGGGTEAF
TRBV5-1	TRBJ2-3	ASAIRTSGVLTDTQY
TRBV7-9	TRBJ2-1	ASSLGLYYNEQF
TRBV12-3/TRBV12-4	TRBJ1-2	ASRPGTGNGYT
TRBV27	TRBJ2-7	ASGKRGQGAYEQY
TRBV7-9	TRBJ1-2	ASSLGTVLLGGYT
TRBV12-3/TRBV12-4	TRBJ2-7	ASSAGTTIDEQY
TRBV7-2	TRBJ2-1	ASSLVGAQTGDEQF
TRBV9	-	ASSVALVAGPPYEQY
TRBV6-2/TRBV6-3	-	ASSSGGPLSSYNEQY
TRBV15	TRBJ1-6	ATRQGTASPLH
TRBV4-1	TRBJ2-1	ASSPSGTLPLAYNEQF
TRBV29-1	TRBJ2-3	SVERISTDTQY
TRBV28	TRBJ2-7	ASSLPPGTRFSYEQY
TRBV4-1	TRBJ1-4	ASSPRDSRNEKLF
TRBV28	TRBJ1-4	ASRPTGSNERLF
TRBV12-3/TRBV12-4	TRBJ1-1	ASTKQRAKGAF
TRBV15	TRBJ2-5	ATSRDAGEGETQY
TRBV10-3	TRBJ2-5	AISELGQEETQY
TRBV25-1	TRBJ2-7	ASSHSPYEQY
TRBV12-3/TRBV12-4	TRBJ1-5	ASSRGQGINQPQH
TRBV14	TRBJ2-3	ASSHRAPLALTDTQY
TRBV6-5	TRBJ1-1	ASSYSGPMRTEAF
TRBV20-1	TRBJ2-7	SARSYGPYEQY
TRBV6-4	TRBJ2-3	ASRSGPMSTDTQY
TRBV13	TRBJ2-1	ASKHSGRVAYNEQF
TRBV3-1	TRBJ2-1	ASSRGTSHFSSYNEQF
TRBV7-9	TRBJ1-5	ASSTGQLEMGGNQPQH
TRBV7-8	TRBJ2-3	ASSLADSTDMQY
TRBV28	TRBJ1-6	ASSFSRTGGNSPLH
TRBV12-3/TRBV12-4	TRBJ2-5	ASSSRDRGRNEQY
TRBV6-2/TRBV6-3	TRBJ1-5	ASSLTGTYQPQH
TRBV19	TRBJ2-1	ASSSYPNEQF
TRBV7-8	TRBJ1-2	ASSSYQGYT
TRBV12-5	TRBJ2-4	ASGTGGPQNIQY
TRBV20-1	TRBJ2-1	SARDGLNSGGYNEQF
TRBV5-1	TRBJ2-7	ASRYGTGGSNYEQY
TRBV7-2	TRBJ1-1	ASSLWSGTGETEAF